This T cell receptor beta chain was sequenced for a study of T cells of healthy individuals. The germline V and J ends were trimmed by 7 bases and 0 bases, with 12 bases remaining between them. Germline lookup yields CDR1 SNHLY and CDR2 FYNNEI. This CDR3 has 14 amino acids. TCRdb redid the calling of the 5' RACE reads with MiXCR, one entry per CDR3 protein. The sample consists of 50,000 to 55,000 distinct CDR3 sequences, around 15% of them appearing once. This clonotype was recorded at least ten times. The V and J genes are TRBV2 and TRBJ1-1; D uncertain. The TCR was taken from a human donor in good health. CDR3 coding DNA: TGTGCCAGCACGGCAGCGTTGATGAACACTGAAGCTTTCTTT. Translated: CASTAALMNTEAFF.